This T cell receptor (beta chain) was observed in a study of vaccination effects on CD4 cells after COVID-19. Study summary: Two-dose BNT162b2 or mRNA-1273 vaccination was given to participants. Study-wide results and caveats: After vaccination, at late timepoints, clones induced by infection and by vaccine contracted markedly.

Germline V gene lookup returns CDR1 SNHLY and CDR2 FYNNEI. This CDR3 region has 13 residues. The ends were cut back, 9 bases at V and 3 bases at J, with 14 bases in the middle. Prior to sequencing, the ViraFEST assay stimulated PBMC with viral peptide pools, which expanded the antigen-specific CD4+ T cells. Upon completion of around 9 days in culture, CD4+ T cells were isolated. Documented for the person is a PCR-confirmed SARS-CoV-2 infection occurring between March and December 2020. A half-medium replacement with IL-2 medium was carried out on days 3 and 7. Worth noting for this clone: What it binds is unknown.

Here immunoSEQ multiplex PCR was the method, and the copy in TCRdb shows in-frame clones only, minus some. The sample carries approximately 19,000 clones, roughly 69% recorded once. Sequenced material: CD4+ T cells from PBMCs cultured with a peptide pool, taken before COVID-19 vaccination. This TCR came from a human donor who had a prior SARS-CoV-2 infection. This chain links TRBV2 with TRBJ1-1; a weak D match, TRBD1 (6 bases). The DNA for the CDR3 is TGTGCCAGTACAGGGCAGACAGACACTGAAGCTTTCTTT. Translated, it gives CASTGQTDTEAFF.